The 29 T cell receptor beta chains below all came from one sample that was sequenced in a study of T and B cells in COVID-19 patients. Multiplex PCR with BIOMED2 TRB-A/B primer pools amplified TRB rearrangements. TCRdb independently ran MiXCR on the multiplex PCR reads; one entry per CDR3 protein. The sample records some 13,000 distinct CDR3 sequences, 25% being singletons. Each TRB amplification used roughly 250-550 ng of genomic DNA from blood. Material for sequencing was blood. These receptors were taken from a human donor who had recovered from COVID-19.

This clonotype was seen repeatedly, ten times or more. The chain is built from TRBV6-4 and TRBJ2-3; TRBD2 agrees at 8 bases. Germline V gives CDR1 MRHNA, CDR2 SNTAGT. The CDR3 runs 16 residues. V dropped 2 bases and J dropped 3; count of bases not matched to a gene: 7. The CDR3 region has the DNA TGTGCCAGCAGTGACAAAGTCGGGGGGGGGACAGATACGCAGTATTTT. Its translation is CASSDKVGGGTDTQYF.

The chain links TRBV28 to TRBJ1-2; possibly TRBD1 for D (6 bases). The CDR3 is 15 amino acids. V lost 3 bases to trimming and J lost 2 bases, with 13 bases between them. Germline V lookup: CDR1 MDHEN, CDR2 SYDVKM. The DNA for the CDR3 is TGTGCCAGCAGTTTGTTGGCAGGGGCCAACTATGGCTACACCTTC. Protein sequence: CASSLLAGANYGYTF.

As for this clonotype: This may be a read error, as it is one base from a much larger clone. The chain has TRBV27 and TRBJ2-7; possibly TRBD1 for D (6 bases). The end of the DNA is better explained by TRBJ2-1, so the J call may be wrong. CDR1 is MNHEY and CDR2 is SMNVEV in the germline V gene (reference sequence). The CDR3 contains 15 residues. The CDR3 DNA is TGTGCCAGCAGTTCACGACAGGCCAGCTCCTACGAGCAGTTCTTC. Its translation: CASSSRQASSYEQFF.

This sequence joins TRBV18 and TRBJ2-3; 10 bases are a match to TRBD2. CDR3 length: 16 amino acids. Germline CDR1 reads KGHSH; CDR2 reads LQKENI. Trimming took 6 bases from V and 4 from J; bases not matched to a gene: 10. CDR3 DNA: TGTGCCAGCTCCCCAATGAGCGGGAGGGGGCCAGATACGCAGTATTTT. It codes for CASSPMSGRGPDTQYF. The full variable domain, with the rest looked up from reference TRBV18 and TRBJ2-3, is NAGVMQNPRHLVRRRGQEARLRCSPMKGHSHVYWYRQLPEEGLKFMVYLQKENIIDESGMPKERFSAEFPKEGPSILRIQQVVRGDSAAYFCASSPMSGRGPDTQYFGPGTRLTVL.

This clonotype was seen at least ten times. The chain has TRBV5-4 and TRBJ2-7, with 8 bases fitting TRBD1. Losses at the gene ends were 4 bases for V and 5 bases for J; bases not matched to a gene: 8. The CDR3 length is 14 residues. In germline, CDR1 is SGHNT, CDR2 YYREEE (reference sequence). Here the CDR3 reads CASSRPTGAHEQYF. The CDR3 region has the DNA TGTGCCAGCAGCCGCCCGACAGGGGCACACGAGCAGTACTTC.

This rearrangement joins TRBV4-2 to TRBJ2-7; tentatively, D is TRBD1 (6 bases). This CDR3 region has 14 residues. Germline V lookup: CDR1 LGHNA, CDR2 YNFKEQ. Trimming cost V 3 bases and J 2 bases, with 11 bases left between them. For the CDR3, the DNA is TGTGCCAGCAGCCAGAACAGGGTGGCCTACGAGCAGTACTTC. Its translation: CASSQNRVAYEQYF.

This chain connects TRBV20-1 to TRBJ1-6; maybe TRBD1 (5 bases). Per germline, CDR1 DFQATT and CDR2 SNEGSKA (reference sequence). This CDR3 spans 15 amino acids. V was cut by 1 base and J by 10 bases, with 17 bases left in between. CDR3 sequence: CSARAPTRGLSPLHF. As DNA, the CDR3 is TGCAGTGCTAGAGCCCCCACGAGGGGACTGTCACCCCTCCACTTT.

In its sample, this clonotype was seen a few times. The V gene is TRBV20-1, the J gene TRBJ2-3; D possibly corresponds to TRBD2 (6 bases). CDR3 length: 17 residues. Germline V gene lookup returns CDR1 DFQATT and CDR2 SNEGSKA (reference sequence). Trimming removed 5 bases at V and 0 bases at J, with 21 bases between. CDR3 DNA: TGCAGTGCTGGCCTGGTTGGGGACTTAACTAGCACAGATACGCAGTATTTT. Protein product: CSAGLVGDLTSTDTQYF.

This clonotype has just one count. The V call is TRBV12-3 or TRBV12-4, the J call TRBJ2-3, with TRBD2 identical over 11 bases. The CDR3 totals 15 residues. V shed 4 bases, J shed 4 bases, and the junction held 4 bases outside the gene matches. CDR3 sequence: CASSSGTSGPDTQYF. In DNA form, the CDR3 reads TGTGCCAGCAGTTCCGGGACTAGCGGACCAGATACGCAGTATTTT.

In this sample, this clonotype turned up many times. The V gene is TRBV30, the J gene TRBJ2-2; a weak D match, TRBD2 (5 bases). V lost 4 bases and J lost 1, with 13 bases in between. The V gene's germline CDR1 is GTSNPN and CDR2 SVGIG (reference sequence). CDR3 size: 15 residues. The CDR3 DNA follows: TGTGCCTGGACCCGGAGAGGGCTGAACACCGGGGAGCTGTTTTTT. Protein sequence: CAWTRRGLNTGELFF.

J is TRBJ2-7 and V is TRBV5-8, with 11 bases aligning to TRBD1. The CDR3 is made up of 17 amino acids. CDR1 is SGHTS and CDR2 is YDEGEE in the germline V gene. With V trimmed by 3 bases and J by 3 bases, 11 bases remained unmatched. The CDR3 here is CASSSSAWTGGVYEQYF. CDR3 in DNA: TGTGCCAGCAGCTCCTCAGCTTGGACAGGGGGCGTCTACGAGCAGTACTTC.

In its sample, this clonotype was seen a few times. V usage is TRBV12-3 or TRBV12-4 and J usage is TRBJ2-3; D is ambiguous. V shed 6 bases and J shed 4 bases, with 17 bases lying between them. The CDR3 consists of 15 residues. CDR3 DNA: TGTGCCAGCAGGAAAGGACCCGAGAACCCAGATACGCAGTATTTT. This encodes CASRKGPENPDTQYF.

The chain combines TRBV12-3 or TRBV12-4 with TRBJ2-2; TRBD2 matches at 9 bases. The ends lost 3 bases at V and 4 bases at J; junction bases unmatched: 15. This CDR3 is 19 amino acids long. The CDR3 DNA sequence: TGTGCCAGCAGTTTTTGGGCCCCAGAACTAGCGGGTTTCACCGGGGAGCTGTTTTTT. It codes for CASSFWAPELAGFTGELFF.

This clonotype has only a few counts. The V and J genes are TRBV20-1 and TRBJ2-7; D is perhaps TRBD2 (5 bases). This CDR3 has 14 amino acids. CDR1 DFQATT and CDR2 SNEGSKA come from the germline V gene (reference sequence). Trimming took 4 bases from V and 2 from J, leaving 15 bases between them. The CDR3 reads CSAMATGNTYEQYF. In DNA form, the CDR3 reads TGCAGTGCTATGGCCACGGGGAACACCTACGAGCAGTACTTC.

The J gene is TRBJ2-6, the V gene TRBV19, with TRBD1 identical over 9 bases. CDR1 and CDR2 (germline): LNHDA, SQIVND (reference sequence). The CDR3 is made up of 17 amino acids. V was pared by 6 bases and J by 3 bases, with 9 bases of the junction left unmatched. The CDR3 spells CASRDRGGLHGANVLTF. CDR3 bases: TGTGCCAGTAGGGACAGGGGAGGTTTGCATGGGGCCAACGTCCTGACTTTC. The whole variable domain, remainder taken from reference TRBV19 and TRBJ2-6, is DGGITQSPKYLFRKEGQNVTLSCEQNLNHDAMYWYRQDPGQGLRLIYYSQIVNDFQKGDIAEGYSVSREKKESFPLTVTSAQKNPTAFYLCASRDRGGLHGANVLTFGAGSRLTVL.

The sample holds one count of this clonotype. This may arise from a read error, as a much more abundant clone is one base away. The genes are TRBV18 and TRBJ2-3, with D perhaps matching TRBD2 (5 bases). The germline CDR1 and CDR2 sequences are KGHSH and LQKENI. The CDR3 is 13 residues long. V lost 4 bases and J 4 bases, leaving 9 bases between the germline ends. The CDR3 loop reads CASSHGVADTQYF. The CDR3 nucleotides are TGTGCCAGCTCACACGGGGTTGCAGATACGCAGTATTTT.

This rearrangement joins TRBV6-1 to TRBJ1-6; D ambiguous. The V end was cut by 2 bases, the J end by 0 bases, with 5 bases between. From germline, CDR1 is MNHNS and CDR2 SASEGT. The CDR3 loop spans 15 amino acids. CDR3 DNA: TGTGCCAGCAGTGAAAAGAGCTCCTATAATTCACCCCTCCACTTT. As protein: CASSEKSSYNSPLHF.

On this clonotype: A read error is possible here, since a much larger clone lies one base away. The chain is built from TRBV5-4 and TRBJ2-1, with D tentatively TRBD1 (6 bases). The CDR3 is made up of 16 amino acids. The V end lost 2 bases, the J end lost 8 bases, and 20 bases lay between the germline ends. Germline V gene sequence: CDR1 SGHNT, CDR2 YYREEE (reference sequence). CDR3 amino acids: CASSLKLLGGNDEQFF. DNA of the CDR3: TGTGCCAGCAGCTTAAAACTACTAGGGGGAAATGATGAGCAGTTCTTC.

This clonotype showed up just a few times. V is TRBV18 and J is TRBJ1-2; TRBD1 matches 10 bases. Trimming took 3 bases from V and 6 from J; bases not matched to a gene: 13. Germline V CDR1 and CDR2: KGHSH, LQKENI. This CDR3 contains 17 residues. The chain's CDR3 is CASSPGTGVKEVNGYTF. The CDR3 DNA sequence: TGTGCCAGCTCACCGGGGACAGGGGTCAAGGAAGTGAATGGCTACACCTTC.

The chain has TRBV5-6 and TRBJ1-2; D call uncertain. Per germline, CDR1 SGHDT and CDR2 YYEEEE. The germline V and J ends were trimmed by 1 base and 4 bases, with 11 bases remaining between them. The CDR3 extends over 14 amino acids. The chain's CDR3 is CASSLTRRSYGYTF. The CDR3 DNA follows: TGTGCCAGCAGCTTGACTCGCCGATCCTATGGCTACACCTTC.

The rearrangement uses TRBV19 and TRBJ2-4; the D gene is possibly TRBD2 (7 bases). V was pared by 3 bases and J by 8 bases, with 14 bases between. Germline CDR1 LNHDA, CDR2 SQIVND (reference sequence). This CDR3 comprises 14 residues. The CDR3 coding sequence is TGTGCCAGTAGTATGGGTCAGGGGAGGGACATTCAGTACTTC. Protein product: CASSMGQGRDIQYF. Full variable domain (missing parts from reference TRBV19 and TRBJ2-4): DGGITQSPKYLFRKEGQNVTLSCEQNLNHDAMYWYRQDPGQGLRLIYYSQIVNDFQKGDIAEGYSVSREKKESFPLTVTSAQKNPTAFYLCASSMGQGRDIQYFGAGTRLSVL.

There are a few counts of this clonotype. The chain combines TRBV5-4 with TRBJ1-5; D ambiguous. CDR3 length: 15 amino acids. Germline CDR1 reads SGHNT; CDR2 reads YYREEE (reference sequence). The ends were cut back, 4 bases at V and 3 bases at J, with 14 bases in the middle. CDR3 sequence (DNA): TGTGCCAGCAGCATTGACCCTGGACTCAATCAGCCCCAGCATTTT. This sequence encodes CASSIDPGLNQPQHF.

This clonotype appeared a few times. The chain is built from TRBV20-1 and TRBJ2-2, with TRBD2 matching over 13 bases. V dropped 5 bases and J dropped 6; count of bases not matched to a gene: 3. Germline CDR1 is DFQATT and CDR2 is SNEGSKA (reference sequence). The CDR3 is 14 amino acids. The CDR3 nucleotides are TGCAGTGCTCAACTAGCGGGGGGGCCCGGGGAGCTGTTTTTT. As protein: CSAQLAGGPGELFF.

This clonotype was detected ten times or more. V gene TRBV15 combines with J gene TRBJ1-5; D unresolved. V dropped 2 bases and J dropped 6 bases, with 20 bases sitting between them. The CDR3 is 17 residues long. Germline V gene sequence: CDR1 LNHNV, CDR2 YYDKDF (reference sequence). In DNA form, the CDR3 reads TGTGCCACCAGCAGATGGAGGAGTCGGGAAGGAGGTCAGCCCCAGCATTTT. Protein sequence: CATSRWRSREGGQPQHF. Using reference TRBV15 and TRBJ1-5 for the parts outside the CDR3, the full variable domain is DAMVIQNPRYQVTQFGKPVTLSCSQTLNHNVMYWYQQKSSQAPKLLFHYYDKDFNNEADTPDNFQSRRPNTSFCFLDIRSPGLGDTAMYLCATSRWRSREGGQPQHFGDGTRLSIL.

This clonotype was found many times. The rearrangement joins TRBV19 to TRBJ2-5, with D perhaps TRBD1 (6 bases). CDR3 size: 14 residues. Germline CDR1 and CDR2: LNHDA and SQIVND (reference sequence). V shed 5 bases and J shed 4 bases, with 14 bases lying between them. The CDR3: CASSLQGFSETQYF. Written as DNA, the CDR3 is TGTGCCAGTAGTTTACAGGGTTTTTCAGAGACCCAGTACTTC. Filled out from reference TRBV19 and TRBJ2-5, the complete variable domain reads DGGITQSPKYLFRKEGQNVTLSCEQNLNHDAMYWYRQDPGQGLRLIYYSQIVNDFQKGDIAEGYSVSREKKESFPLTVTSAQKNPTAFYLCASSLQGFSETQYFGPGTRLLVL.

The chain joins TRBV5-1 to TRBJ2-3; D is unresolved. The CDR3 covers 14 residues. Germline V gene lookup returns CDR1 SGHRS and CDR2 YFSETQ. Trimming took off 0 bases at V and 4 bases at J, with 9 bases between the two ends. Written as DNA, the CDR3 is TGCGCCAGCAGCTTGGGTGCACGGCCAGATACGCAGTATTTT. Translating gives CASSLGARPDTQYF. The whole variable domain, filled in from reference TRBV5-1 and TRBJ2-3, reads KAGVTQTPRYLIKTRGQQVTLSCSPISGHRSVSWYQQTPGQGLQFLFEYFSETQRNKGNFPGRFSGRQFSNSRSEMNVSTLELGDSALYLCASSLGARPDTQYFGPGTRLTVL.

This clonotype was counted at least ten times. V is TRBV6-6 and J is TRBJ2-1; TRBD1 matches 7 bases. J was trimmed by 4 bases and V by 8 bases; bases with no gene match: 5. Germline CDR1 is MNHNY and CDR2 is SVGAGI (reference sequence). This CDR3 has 13 amino acids. CDR3 protein: CASGQGDYNEQFF. The CDR3 bases are TGTGCCAGCGGGCAGGGGGATTACAATGAGCAGTTCTTC.

This clonotype occurred many times. The chain joins TRBV14 to TRBJ1-4; TRBD1 aligns across 7 bases. Germline V gene lookup returns CDR1 SGHDN and CDR2 FVKESK. The junction had 5 bases not matched to a gene; V was cut back by 1 base and J by 6 bases. This CDR3 region has 15 residues. CDR3 nucleotides: TGTGCCAGCAGCCAAGGAAGGGGACAGCATGAAAAACTGTTTTTT. Its protein is CASSQGRGQHEKLFF.

Remarks on this clonotype: A much larger clone differs by one base, so this may be a read error. The V gene is TRBV19, the J gene TRBJ1-1; perhaps TRBD1 as D (6 bases). Germline lookup yields CDR1 LNHDA and CDR2 SQIVND (reference sequence). This CDR3 spans 18 amino acids. The CDR3 nucleotides read TGTGCCAGTAGTCCCCGGGGACACTCGACCAAGCGGAACACTGAAGCTTCCTTT. This gives the protein CASSPRGHSTKRNTEASF.